Following are 29 T cell receptor beta chains from one sample sequenced in a study of blood T cell repertoires in COVID-19. The method was immunoSEQ multiplex PCR; TCRdb's version includes in-frame clones alone and lacks a portion of them. This sample has about 280,000 clones, with 85% found just once. The sequenced sample was peripheral blood. The source is a man aged 50-60 years with active or convalescent COVID-19.

The chain employs TRBV19 and TRBJ2-1; possibly TRBD1 for D (6 bases). Germline V gene data show CDR1 as LNHDA and CDR2 as SQIVND (reference sequence). V lost 5 bases, J lost 8 bases, and 10 bases lay in between. This CDR3 comprises 12 residues. CDR3 residues: CASSPTGHEQFF. The CDR3 coding sequence is TGTGCCAGTAGTCCAACAGGGCATGAGCAGTTCTTC.

The genes are TRBV14 and TRBJ1-2; TRBD1 agrees at 8 bases. The CDR3 length is 14 residues. Germline CDR1 and CDR2: SGHDN and FVKESK. V lost 0 bases, J lost 4 bases, and 1 base stayed unmatched. The CDR3 loop reads CASSQEDRAYGYTF. Written as DNA, the CDR3 is TGTGCCAGCAGCCAAGAGGACAGGGCCTATGGCTACACCTTC.

V and J are TRBV3-1 (or the pseudogene TRBV3-2) and TRBJ2-5; tentatively, D is TRBD2 (5 bases). The germline CDR1 and CDR2 sequences are LGHDT and YNNKEL (reference sequence). Trimming cost V 4 bases and J 2 bases, with 17 bases left between them. The CDR3 has 16 amino acids. The CDR3 protein is CASSPRRRVSQETQYF. In DNA, the CDR3 is TGTGCCAGCAGCCCCCGGAGGCGGGTTTCGCAAGAGACCCAGTACTTC.

The chain combines TRBV6-5 with TRBJ2-7; TRBD2 agrees at 7 bases. Germline values: CDR1 MNHEY, CDR2 SVGAGI. Trimming removed 0 bases from V and 6 bases from J; junction bases left unmatched: 11. The CDR3 contains 16 residues. The CDR3 spells CASSYSLASGVPEQYF. The CDR3 nucleotides read TGTGCCAGCAGTTACTCCCTGGCTAGCGGAGTTCCCGAGCAGTACTTC.

V usage is TRBV12-3 or TRBV12-4 and J usage is TRBJ1-2, with D hard to call. The CDR3 sequence is 13 residues long. The V end was cut by 3 bases, the J end by 2 bases, with 7 bases between. CDR3 DNA: TGTGCCAGCAGTTTGTCAGAAAACTATGGCTACACCTTC. It yields the protein CASSLSENYGYTF.

The chain links TRBV9 to TRBJ2-1, with 14 bases matching TRBD2. V gave up 4 bases and J gave up 9 bases; unmatched junction bases: 15. Germline V CDR1 and CDR2: SGDLS, YYNGEE. CDR3 length equals 18 residues. The CDR3 here is CASSPERGGTSGSGEQFF. For the CDR3, the DNA is TGTGCCAGCAGCCCCGAGCGGGGGGGGACTAGCGGGAGTGGTGAGCAGTTCTTC.

For this clone: Within the sample, other DNA sequences also encode this same CDR3. The genes are TRBV2 and TRBJ1-2, with TRBD1 identical over 8 bases. The V gene end was trimmed by 4 bases and the J gene end by 8 bases; junction bases not matched to a gene: 6. Germline V CDR1 and CDR2: SNHLY, FYNNEI. This CDR3 is built from 13 residues. The CDR3 protein is CASSGQGARGYTF. CDR3 nucleotides: TGTGCCAGCAGTGGCCAGGGGGCGCGGGGCTACACCTTC.

The chain uses TRBV5-1 and TRBJ2-7; TRBD2 matches at 14 bases. Trimming took 0 bases from V and 4 from J; bases not matched to a gene: 9. This CDR3 contains 18 residues. Germline CDR1 and CDR2: SGHRS and YFSETQ. CDR3 sequence: CASSLDPVGTSGSYEQYF. CDR3 coding DNA: TGCGCCAGCAGCTTGGACCCGGTAGGGACTAGCGGGAGTTACGAGCAGTACTTC. Drawing the rest from reference TRBV5-1 and TRBJ2-7, the complete variable domain is KAGVTQTPRYLIKTRGQQVTLSCSPISGHRSVSWYQQTPGQGLQFLFEYFSETQRNKGNFPGRFSGRQFSNSRSEMNVSTLELGDSALYLCASSLDPVGTSGSYEQYFGPGTRLTVT.

The gene calls are TRBV30 and TRBJ1-2; 8 nucleotides align to TRBD1. The CDR3 spans 14 residues. Germline assignment: CDR1 GTSNPN and CDR2 SVGIG (reference sequence). The V segment lost 4 bases and the J segment 8 bases; nucleotides outside the gene matches: 12. The CDR3 DNA reads as TGTGCCTGGAAGGAGGGACAGGCTCTCGGAGGCTACACCTTC. Translation: CAWKEGQALGGYTF.

The V and J genes are TRBV5-6 and TRBJ1-1; D is ambiguous. Trimming removed 0 bases from V and 1 base from J, with 7 bases in between. The germline gives CDR1 SGHDT, CDR2 YYEEEE. The CDR3 is 14 amino acids. In DNA, the CDR3 is TGTGCCAGCAGCTTGGGACTGACGAACACTGAAGCTTTCTTT. Translating gives CASSLGLTNTEAFF.

For the CDR3, the DNA is TGTGCCAGCAGCCAAGCTTTACAGGGCGGGGGGGTATACAATGAGCAGTTCTTC. Residues: CASSQALQGGGVYNEQFF. The chain carries TRBV4-2 and TRBJ2-1; the match to TRBD2 covers 9 bases. Trimming cost V 1 base and J 4 bases; bases outside gene matches: 11. The CDR3 extends over 18 amino acids. CDR1 and CDR2 (germline): LGHNA, YNFKEQ.

The rearrangement joins TRBV27 to TRBJ2-3, with 13 bases aligning to TRBD2. Losses at the gene ends were 5 bases for V and 5 bases for J; bases not matched to a gene: 4. The germline gives CDR1 MNHEY, CDR2 SMNVEV (reference sequence). This CDR3 is built from 15 residues. CDR3 protein: CASSPRTSGRDTQYF. CDR3 in DNA: TGTGCCAGCAGTCCCAGGACTAGCGGGAGAGATACGCAGTATTTT.

This clone was detected only once. V and J are TRBV6-5 and TRBJ1-5, with a weak D call TRBD1 (6 bases). V lost 6 bases, J lost 5 bases, and 11 bases lay in between. CDR1 is MNHEY, CDR2 SVGAGI, per germline. CDR3 length: 13 residues. CDR3 DNA sequence: TGTGCCAGCAGGATACAGGGAGATCAGCCCCAGCATTTT. Translating gives CASRIQGDQPQHF.

The rearrangement uses TRBV7-2 and TRBJ2-1; possible D gene TRBD1, 8 bases. The CDR3 extends over 15 amino acids. Looked up from germline, CDR1 is SGHTA and CDR2 is FQGNSA. V was trimmed by 1 base and J by 4 bases, leaving 11 bases between them. The CDR3 region has the DNA TGTGCCAGCAGCTTAGACAGGGGGGGGTACAATGAGCAGTTCTTC. Its translation is CASSLDRGGYNEQFF.

The rearrangement links TRBV11-3 to TRBJ2-4; D unclear. Trimming stripped 0 bases from V and 3 bases from J, with 21 bases between. The CDR3 runs 19 residues. CDR1 SGHNT and CDR2 YENEEA come from the germline V gene. The CDR3 region is CASSLDLVRIDIGKNIQYF. DNA of the CDR3: TGTGCCAGCAGCTTAGATCTCGTCAGGATCGATATCGGCAAAAACATTCAGTACTTC.

The V and J genes are TRBV6-5 and TRBJ1-1, with D unresolved. Germline V gene lookup returns CDR1 MNHEY and CDR2 SVGAGI. V was trimmed by 9 bases and J by 7 bases, leaving 12 bases between them. The CDR3 has 11 amino acids. The CDR3 sequence: CASRTRFEAFF. In nucleotides, the CDR3 is TGTGCCAGTCGAACGAGGTTTGAAGCTTTCTTT.

As DNA, the CDR3 is TGTGCCTGGAGTAGTACCAGGACAGACGTAGTCTATGGCTACACCTTC. Its protein product is CAWSSTRTDVVYGYTF. The J gene is TRBJ1-2, the V gene TRBV30; D perhaps matches TRBD1 (6 bases). The ends were cut back, 2 bases at V and 4 bases at J, with 20 bases in the middle. Germline CDR1 GTSNPN, CDR2 SVGIG (reference sequence). The length of the CDR3 is 16 residues.

This clone was counted a single time. The J gene is TRBJ1-2, the V gene TRBV3-1 (or the pseudogene TRBV3-2), with no clear D. Germline CDR1 LGHDT, CDR2 YNNKEL (reference sequence). The CDR3 totals 18 residues. V was trimmed by 0 bases and J by 6 bases, leaving 23 bases between them. The CDR3 reads CASSQEGTLAPPWDGYTF. CDR3 DNA sequence: TGTGCCAGCAGCCAAGAAGGAACGTTAGCCCCCCCCTGGGATGGCTACACCTTC.

The J gene is TRBJ2-5, the V gene TRBV10-1, with 8 bases matching TRBD2. V gave up 0 bases and J gave up 5 bases; unmatched junction bases: 11. Germline CDR1 WNHNN, CDR2 SYGVQD (reference sequence). This CDR3 spans 17 amino acids. CDR3 loop: CASSESRTSLIGETQYF. CDR3 sequence (DNA): TGCGCCAGCAGTGAGTCTAGGACTAGCTTGATTGGGGAGACCCAGTACTTC.

V and J are TRBV6-1 and TRBJ1-1, with 10 bases lining up with TRBD1. The CDR3 sequence is 15 residues long. The germline V gene encodes CDR1 MNHNS and CDR2 SASEGT. The V and J ends lost 1 base and 5 bases, in that order; junction bases with no gene match: 4. The CDR3, as DNA: TGTGCCAGCAGTGAAGACGGACAGGGGGTAACTGAAGCTTTCTTT. This sequence encodes CASSEDGQGVTEAFF.

A single count supports this clone. The CDR3: CASCYQDRTTDTQYF. In DNA form, the CDR3 reads TGCGCCAGCTGCTATCAAGACAGGACCACAGATACGCAGTATTTT. The chain employs TRBV5-1 and TRBJ2-3; a possible D gene is TRBD1 (6 bases). Germline V lookup: CDR1 SGHRS, CDR2 YFSETQ. Trimming pared 7 bases from V and 2 bases from J, leaving 17 bases between. The CDR3 spans 15 residues.

The J gene is TRBJ1-3, the V gene TRBV28; D may be TRBD1 (5 bases). This CDR3 is built from 14 residues. CDR1 and CDR2 from the germline V gene are MDHEN and SYDVKM. Between the trimmed V and J ends, which lost 6 bases and 0 bases, there was a span of 9 bases. In DNA, the CDR3 is TGTGCCAGCAGGGAAGGGGTCTCTGGAAACACCATATATTTT. Amino acids: CASREGVSGNTIYF.

This rearrangement joins TRBV6-5 to TRBJ2-7; 11 bases map to TRBD2. CDR1 and CDR2 from the germline V gene are MNHEY and SVGAGI. The CDR3 runs to 14 residues. V lost 8 bases to trimming and J lost 4 bases; unmatched junction nucleotides: 7. CDR3 in DNA: TGTGCCAGCTGTATAGCGGGAGGGAAGTACGAGCAGTACTTC. The encoded protein is CASCIAGGKYEQYF.

This sequence joins TRBV19 and TRBJ1-1, with D unresolved. CDR1 LNHDA and CDR2 SQIVND come from the germline V gene (reference sequence). The CDR3 is 12 amino acids. V was trimmed by 6 bases and J by 2 bases, leaving 7 bases between them. CDR3 nucleotides: TGTGCCAGTAGCCTCCTTAACACTGAAGCTTTCTTT. This gives the protein CASSLLNTEAFF.

The V gene is TRBV7-7, the J gene TRBJ2-1; D ambiguous. CDR3 length equals 16 residues. Trimming stripped 2 bases from V and 0 bases from J, with 11 bases between. Per germline, CDR1 SSHAT and CDR2 FNYEAQ (reference sequence). CDR3 protein: CASSLNRVSSYNEQFF. The CDR3 DNA reads as TGTGCCAGCAGCTTAAACCGGGTAAGCTCCTACAATGAGCAGTTCTTC.

The J gene is TRBJ1-2, the V gene TRBV11-2; TRBD1 agrees at 7 bases. The germline V gene has CDR1 SGHAT and CDR2 FQNNGV. The length of the CDR3 is 15 residues. V lost 8 bases to trimming and J lost 6 bases; unmatched junction nucleotides: 15. CDR3 bases: TGTGCCAGCTCCTCCCTGACAGGGCGAGGGCATGGCTACACCTTC. Translation: CASSSLTGRGHGYTF.

The chain couples TRBV6-5 to TRBJ1-5; no definite D call. Germline values: CDR1 MNHEY, CDR2 SVGAGI. The germline V and J ends were trimmed by 6 bases and 6 bases, with 15 bases remaining between them. This CDR3 region has 14 residues. CDR3: CASRDNIDTQPQHF. Written as DNA, the CDR3 is TGTGCCAGCAGGGATAATATTGACACTCAGCCCCAGCATTTT.

This chain uses TRBV4-1 with TRBJ1-2; TRBD1 agrees at 10 bases. Germline-derived CDR1 and CDR2 are MGHRA and YSYEKL. The CDR3 totals 14 residues. V was clipped by 4 bases and J by 6 bases; unmatched bases: 5. The CDR3 spells CASSPAGTGDGYTF. CDR3 DNA: TGCGCCAGCAGCCCCGCCGGGACAGGGGATGGCTACACCTTC.

This clone showed up just once. V gene TRBV3-1 (or the pseudogene TRBV3-2) combines with J gene TRBJ2-1, with TRBD2 identical over 7 bases. V was clipped by 1 base and J by 10 bases; unmatched bases: 10. From germline, CDR1 is LGHDT and CDR2 YNNKEL (reference sequence). The CDR3 has 15 amino acids. The CDR3 nucleotides read TGTGCCAGCAGCCAAGGGCCGACTAGCACGACCGAGCAGTTCTTC. This translates into CASSQGPTSTTEQFF.